This T cell receptor (beta chain) is drawn from a study of response to subunit inactivated influenza vaccine. Study findings and constraints: There was a suggestion from the authors that each seasonal influenza vaccination recruits few new T cells.

This clonotype was seen only a few times. Its antigen is not identified. The germline V gene has CDR1 SNHLY and CDR2 FYNNEI. The CDR3 extends over 13 amino acids. V lost 6 bases to trimming and J lost 3 bases, with 9 bases between them. A single record per CDR3 protein comes from TCRdb applying MiXCR to the RT-PCR reads. The table has about 480,000 distinct CDR3 sequences, around 25% seen once. The genes are TRBV2 and TRBJ1-5; weak D call: TRBD1 (5 bases). This specimen consisted of CD4+ T cells sorted from PBMCs, obtained around 5 days after vaccination. The TCR was taken from a man aged 50 to 59 who received an inactivated influenza vaccine. The CDR3 spells CASSRDFNQPQHF. In DNA, the CDR3 is TGTGCCAGCAGCCGGGACTTCAATCAGCCCCAGCATTTT.